This section outlines one T cell receptor beta chain sequence together with its context. These data come from a study of technical replicates of blood from several donors. This table comes from immunoSEQ multiplex PCR, and its TCRdb copy is limited to in-frame clones, with some not included. Among some 11,000 clones listed, around 93% were seen once. Trimming removed 1 base from V and 9 bases from J, with 7 bases in between. The CDR3 is made up of 12 amino acids. Germline V gives CDR1 SGHNT, CDR2 YENEEA. The sequenced material came from PBMCs. The V and J genes are TRBV11-3 and TRBJ2-1; the D is unclear. The TCR was taken from a human donor in good health. The CDR3 nucleotides are TGTGCCAGCAGCTTAGGCTCGCGTGAGCAGTTCTTC. It yields the protein CASSLGSREQFF.